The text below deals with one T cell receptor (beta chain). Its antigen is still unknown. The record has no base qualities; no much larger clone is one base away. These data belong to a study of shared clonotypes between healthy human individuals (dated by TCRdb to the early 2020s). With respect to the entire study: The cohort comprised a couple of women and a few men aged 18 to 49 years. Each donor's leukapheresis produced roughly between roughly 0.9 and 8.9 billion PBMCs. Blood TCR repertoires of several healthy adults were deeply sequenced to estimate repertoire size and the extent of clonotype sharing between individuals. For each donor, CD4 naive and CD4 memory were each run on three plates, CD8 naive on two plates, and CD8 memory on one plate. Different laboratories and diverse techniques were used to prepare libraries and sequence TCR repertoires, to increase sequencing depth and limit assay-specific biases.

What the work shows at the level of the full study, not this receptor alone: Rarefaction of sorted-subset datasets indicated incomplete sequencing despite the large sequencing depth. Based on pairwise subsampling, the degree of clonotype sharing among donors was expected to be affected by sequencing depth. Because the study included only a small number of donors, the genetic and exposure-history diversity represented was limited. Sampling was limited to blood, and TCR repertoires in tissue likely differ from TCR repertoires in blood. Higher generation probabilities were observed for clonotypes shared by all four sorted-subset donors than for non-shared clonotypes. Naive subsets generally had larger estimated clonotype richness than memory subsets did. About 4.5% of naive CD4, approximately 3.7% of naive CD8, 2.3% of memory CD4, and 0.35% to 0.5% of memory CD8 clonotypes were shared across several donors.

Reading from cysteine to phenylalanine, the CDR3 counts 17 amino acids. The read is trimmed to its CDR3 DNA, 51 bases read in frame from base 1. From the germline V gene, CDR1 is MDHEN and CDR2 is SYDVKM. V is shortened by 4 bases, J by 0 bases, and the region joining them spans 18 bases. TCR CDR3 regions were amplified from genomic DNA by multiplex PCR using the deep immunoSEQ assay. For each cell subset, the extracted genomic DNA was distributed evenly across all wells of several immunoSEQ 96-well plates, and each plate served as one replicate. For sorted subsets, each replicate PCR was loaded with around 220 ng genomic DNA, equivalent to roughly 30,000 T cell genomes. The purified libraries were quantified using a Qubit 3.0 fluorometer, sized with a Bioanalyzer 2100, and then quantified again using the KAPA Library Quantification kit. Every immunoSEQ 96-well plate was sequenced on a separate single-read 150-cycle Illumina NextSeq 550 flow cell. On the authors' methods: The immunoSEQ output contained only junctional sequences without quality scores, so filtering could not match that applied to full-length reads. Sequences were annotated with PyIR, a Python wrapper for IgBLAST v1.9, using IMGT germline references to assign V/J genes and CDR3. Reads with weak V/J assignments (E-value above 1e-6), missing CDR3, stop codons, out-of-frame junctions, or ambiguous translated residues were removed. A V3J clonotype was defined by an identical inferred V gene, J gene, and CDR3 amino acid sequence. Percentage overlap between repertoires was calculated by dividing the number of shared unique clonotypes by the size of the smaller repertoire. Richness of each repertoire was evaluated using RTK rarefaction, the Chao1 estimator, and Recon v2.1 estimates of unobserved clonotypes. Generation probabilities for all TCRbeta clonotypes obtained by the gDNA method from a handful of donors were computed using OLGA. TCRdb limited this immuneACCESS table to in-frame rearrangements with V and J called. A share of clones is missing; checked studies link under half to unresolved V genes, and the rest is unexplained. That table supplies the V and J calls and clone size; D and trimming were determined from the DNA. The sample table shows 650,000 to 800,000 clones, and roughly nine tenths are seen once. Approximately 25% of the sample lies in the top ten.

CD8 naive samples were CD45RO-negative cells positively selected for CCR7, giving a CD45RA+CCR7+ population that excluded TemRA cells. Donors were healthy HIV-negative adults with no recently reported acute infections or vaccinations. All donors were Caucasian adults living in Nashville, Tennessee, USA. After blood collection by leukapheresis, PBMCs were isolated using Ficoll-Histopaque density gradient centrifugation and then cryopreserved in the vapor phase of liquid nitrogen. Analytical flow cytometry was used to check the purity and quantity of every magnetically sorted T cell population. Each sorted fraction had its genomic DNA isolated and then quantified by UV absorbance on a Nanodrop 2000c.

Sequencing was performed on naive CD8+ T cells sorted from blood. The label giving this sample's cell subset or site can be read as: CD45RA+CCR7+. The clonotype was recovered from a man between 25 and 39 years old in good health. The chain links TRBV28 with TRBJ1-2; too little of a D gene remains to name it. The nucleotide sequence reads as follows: TGTGCCAGCAGTTCTACCCAGGCCCTTTCTACTAACTATGGCTACACCTTC. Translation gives CASSSTQALSTNYGYTF.